This T cell receptor (beta chain) appears in the sequencing data of a study of cytomegalovirus exposure and HLA in healthy donors. Overall study context: Early on, a data release was issued that held about 85 million unique TCRs from HLA-typed donors. Most genotyped donors, around 78% of 398, had Caucasian-associated genetic ancestry. Study outcomes and limitations: HLA restriction was apparent for most CMV-associated TCR beta chains in a later analysis. DRB1 showed the most TCR associations and HLA-C the fewest in a later analysis, as rates varied by HLA locus.

The V end lost 0 bases, the J end lost 1 base, and 9 bases lay between the germline ends. This CDR3 is built from 15 residues. CDR1 is MNHEY and CDR2 is SVGAGI in the germline V gene. As regards this clone: The antigen is unknown.

Primers: 60 Vbeta forward and 13 Jbeta reverse. The method was immunoSEQ multiplex PCR; TCRdb's version includes in-frame clones alone and lacks a portion of them. The repertoire holds approximately 100,000 clones, with 70% to 80% as singletons. Sequencing used PBMCs. This chain joins TRBV6-5 and TRBJ1-1; D uncertain. This receptor was identified in a woman aged 35 to 49 in good health and CMV-seronegative. Here the CDR3 DNA reads TGTGCCAGCAGTTACTCGAGGCATGCGAACACTGAAGCTTTCTTT. It yields the protein CASSYSRHANTEAFF.